One sample yielded the 17 T cell receptor beta chains listed below, sequenced in a study of Tregs in tolerant kidney transplant recipients. Data came from immunoSEQ multiplex PCR; TCRdb stores just in-frame clones and leaves some out. The sample's table shows approximately 49,000 clones. Source: CD4+ T cells from blood, taken before the transplant. All receptors come from a human donor who received a combined kidney and bone marrow transplant.

Worth noting for this clone: The observed sequence ends 3 residues before the CDR3 terminus, with the missing tail filled in from the germline J gene. The J gene is TRBJ2-7, the V gene TRBV20-1, with TRBD1 identical over 7 bases. With V trimmed by 3 bases and J by 3 bases, 5 bases remained unmatched. CDR3 length: 13 residues. Germline assignment: CDR1 DFQATT and CDR2 SNEGSKA (reference sequence). This CDR3 is CSARKGGSYEQYF. The sequenced part of the CDR3 DNA is TGCAGTGCTAGGAAAGGGGGCAGCTACGAG.

In regard to this clone: The CDR3 end lies 3 residues beyond the end of the read and is filled in from the germline J gene. The J gene is TRBJ2-7, the V gene TRBV20-1; 9 positions match TRBD1. Germline V lookup: CDR1 DFQATT, CDR2 SNEGSKA (reference sequence). The CDR3 sequence is 13 residues long. Trimming cost V 6 bases and J 6 bases; bases outside gene matches: 9. The covered CDR3 bases are TGCAGTGCGCGACGGACAGGGGTGGTCGAG. Amino acid sequence: CSARRTGVVE. The entire CDR3 protein is CSARRTGVVEQYF.

Regarding this clone: The read ends 3 residues before the CDR3 terminus; that terminus is restored from the germline J gene. The chain combines TRBV5-1 with TRBJ2-1; 10 nucleotides agree with TRBD2. The V segment lost 0 bases and the J segment 8 bases; nucleotides outside the gene matches: 5. The CDR3 is 15 residues long. Per germline, CDR1 SGHRS and CDR2 YFSETQ. The sequenced part of the CDR3 DNA is TGCGCCAGCAGCTTGGTCTCTAGCGGGAGTGATGAG. It codes for CASSLVSSGSDE. The complete CDR3 protein is CASSLVSSGSDEQFF. Combining the CDR3 with reference TRBV5-1 and TRBJ2-1 gives the whole variable domain KAGVTQTPRYLIKTRGQQVTLSCSPISGHRSVSWYQQTPGQGLQFLFEYFSETQRNKGNFPGRFSGRQFSNSRSEMNVSTLELGDSALYLCASSLVSSGSDEQFFGPGTRLTVL.

In regard to this clone: Sequencing ends 3 residues short of the CDR3 end; the germline J gene provides the rest. The chain is built from TRBV7-9 and TRBJ2-4; tentatively, D is TRBD1 or TRBD2 (5 bases each). The CDR3 contains 14 residues. The germline V gene encodes CDR1 SEHNR and CDR2 FQNEAQ (reference sequence). The DNA read from the CDR3 is TGTGCCAGCAGCTTAGCACTTGAGGGGCTACCT. As protein: CASSLALEGLP. The whole CDR3 protein reads CASSLALEGLPQYF.

The CDR3 here is CASSSWSEDTEAFF. The CDR3 bases that were read are TGTGCCAGCAGTTCATGGTCCGAGGACACTGAA. This chain links TRBV28 with TRBJ1-1, with no clear D. The read ends 3 residues early relative to the CDR3; the germline J gene fills the gap. This CDR3 has 14 amino acids. Deletions cut 4 bases from V and 3 bases from J, with 12 bases between. The V gene's germline CDR1 is MDHEN and CDR2 SYDVKM.

With regard to this clone: The sequenced fragment ends 3 residues before the CDR3 boundary, so the rest is inferred from the germline J gene. J is TRBJ2-7 and V is TRBV14; 9 bases align to TRBD2. Germline CDR1 is SGHDN and CDR2 is FVKESK. The CDR3 totals 18 residues. The trim removed 3 bases at V and 0 bases at J, leaving 12 bases unmatched. CDR3 DNA, as far as it was read: TGTGCCAGCAGCCAGATTTTGCGGGAGGGCAGCCGCTCCTACGAG. Its translation: CASSQILREGSRSYE. Given in full, the CDR3 is CASSQILREGSRSYEQYF.

As to this clone: The read terminates 3 residues ahead of where the CDR3 ends, so the germline J gene completes it. The chain uses TRBV5-1 and TRBJ2-3, with 7 bases identical to TRBD1. The ends lost 0 bases at V and 3 bases at J; junction bases unmatched: 4. Germline V CDR1 and CDR2: SGHRS, YFSETQ. The CDR3 has 15 amino acids. The CDR3 DNA, read in part, is TGCGCCAGCAGCTTGGGGGGACAGCCAACAGATACG. This translates into CASSLGGQPTDT. In full, the CDR3 reads CASSLGGQPTDTQYF.

Of note for this clone: The CDR3 end is not reached by the read, which stops 3 residues before it; the germline J gene fills it in. This chain connects TRBV6-2 or TRBV6-3 to TRBJ2-1; TRBD2 aligns across 7 bases. Germline CDR1 reads MNHEY; CDR2 reads SVGEGT. This CDR3 region has 16 residues. Trimming cost V 2 bases and J 4 bases; bases outside gene matches: 8. The CDR3 is CASSYLLAEEYNEQFF. CDR3 DNA, as far as it was read: TGTGCCAGCAGTTACCTTCTAGCGGAGGAATACAATGAG.

As for this clone: The read halts 3 residues ahead of the CDR3 end, with the missing end drawn from the germline J gene. V gene TRBV7-9 combines with J gene TRBJ1-2; D uncertain. This CDR3 has 15 residues. V was shortened by 0 bases and J by 4 bases, with 12 bases between the two germline ends. Looked up from germline, CDR1 is SEHNR and CDR2 is FQNEAQ (reference sequence). CDR3 DNA (partial): TGTGCCAGCAGCTTAGCGGACGGGGAAATCTATGGC. Translation gives CASSLADGEIYG. The CDR3 as a whole reads CASSLADGEIYGYTF.

Worth noting for this clone: The read halts 3 residues ahead of the CDR3 end, with the missing end drawn from the germline J gene. V is TRBV7-2 and J is TRBJ2-2, with a tentative D call TRBD1 (6 bases). Germline CDR1 is SGHTA and CDR2 is FQGNSA. This CDR3 is 15 amino acids long. V was clipped by 0 bases and J by 5 bases, with 10 bases between them. The CDR3 spells CASSLARGGTGELFF. CDR3 DNA, as far as it was read: TGTGCCAGCAGCTTAGCCAGGGGTGGTACCGGGGAG.

Details on this clone: The read gets to within 3 residues of the CDR3 end, and the germline J gene fills in the rest. The chain is built from TRBV6-2 or TRBV6-3 and TRBJ2-7, with unresolved D. Germline V gives CDR1 MNHEY, CDR2 SVGEGT. The CDR3 covers 12 residues. Deletions cut 2 bases from V and 2 bases from J, with 4 bases between. Incomplete CDR3 DNA: TGTGCCAGCAGTTACCCTACCTACGAG. Translated: CASSYPTYE. The whole CDR3 protein is CASSYPTYEQYF.

With respect to this clone: The CDR3 goes on 3 residues after the read ends, and that part is filled in from the germline J gene. This chain links TRBV20-1 with TRBJ2-7; D is unresolved. The V gene's germline CDR1 is DFQATT and CDR2 SNEGSKA (reference sequence). The CDR3 length is 14 residues. V was pared by 1 base and J by 0 bases, with 10 bases between. The part of the CDR3 DNA that was read is TGCAGTGCTAGAGGCCTACCGAGCTCCTACGAG. Translated: CSARGLPSSYE. The whole CDR3 reads CSARGLPSSYEQYF.

In regard to this clone: With the read ending 3 residues before the CDR3 end, the germline J gene is used to fill in that end. The chain recombines TRBV10-3 with TRBJ2-1; D tentatively reads TRBD1 or TRBD2 (5 bases each). The V gene's germline CDR1 is ENHRY and CDR2 SYGVKD. This CDR3 has 13 residues. V was trimmed by 3 bases and J by 4 bases, leaving 7 bases between them. This CDR3 is CAISDREYNEQFF. The covered CDR3 bases are TGTGCCATCAGTGACAGGGAGTACAATGAG.

Worth noting for this clone: The read terminates 3 residues ahead of where the CDR3 ends, so the germline J gene completes it. The chain is built from TRBV30 and TRBJ1-5; 7 positions match TRBD1. Germline V lookup: CDR1 GTSNPN, CDR2 SVGIG (reference sequence). There are 16 residues in the CDR3. With 6 bases clipped from V and 2 bases from J, the junction kept 13 bases outside the gene matches. The CDR3 protein is CACQTETGSRNQPQHF. CDR3 DNA, as far as it was read: TGTGCCTGCCAAACCGAGACAGGGTCACGCAATCAGCCC. Full variable domain (remainder filled in from reference TRBV30 and TRBJ1-5): SQTIHQWPATLVQPVGSPLSLECTVEGTSNPNLYWYRQAAGRGLQLLFYSVGIGQISSEVPQNLSASRPQDRQFILSSKKLLLSDSGFYLCACQTETGSRNQPQHFGDGTRLSIL.

Comments on this clone: Sequencing ends 3 residues short of the CDR3 end; the germline J gene provides the rest. J is TRBJ2-1 and V is TRBV19, with a weak D call TRBD1 (6 bases). Germline V CDR1 and CDR2: LNHDA, SQIVND (reference sequence). The V gene lost 4 bases and the J gene lost 3 bases, with 16 bases spanning the gap. This CDR3 spans 16 amino acids. The CDR3 DNA, read in part, is TGTGCCAGTAGTACTGGGGACCTCAGGGGCTACAATGAG. This translates into CASSTGDLRGYNE. The entire CDR3 protein reads CASSTGDLRGYNEQFF.

Regarding this clone: The read terminates 3 residues before the CDR3 end, so the remaining end is supplied by the germline J gene. The rearrangement links TRBV30 to TRBJ2-7, with unresolved D. The CDR3 consists of 11 residues. CDR1 GTSNPN and CDR2 SVGIG come from the germline V gene (reference sequence). Trimming cost V 2 bases and J 3 bases, with 5 bases left between them. The CDR3 reads CAWSSYYEQYF. The sequenced part of the CDR3 DNA is TGTGCCTGGAGTTCGTACTACGAG. Filled out from reference TRBV30 and TRBJ2-7, the complete variable domain reads SQTIHQWPATLVQPVGSPLSLECTVEGTSNPNLYWYRQAAGRGLQLLFYSVGIGQISSEVPQNLSASRPQDRQFILSSKKLLLSDSGFYLCAWSSYYEQYFGPGTRLTVT.

A remark on this clone: The DNA ends 3 residues before the CDR3 does, and the rest of the CDR3 is filled in from the germline J gene. This chain connects TRBV29-1 to TRBJ2-7; 7 bases match TRBD1. This CDR3 has 14 amino acids. Germline-derived CDR1 and CDR2 are SQVTM and ANQGSEA. J was trimmed by 2 bases and V by 6 bases; bases with no gene match: 10. CDR3 DNA (partial): TGCAGCGTCGAAAGGGACAGTCCAACCTACGAG. Translating gives CSVERDSPTYE. The whole CDR3 is CSVERDSPTYEQYF.